These 18 T cell receptor beta chains were sequenced from one sample in a study of blood T cell repertoires in COVID-19. Clones were read by immunoSEQ multiplex PCR, and TCRdb kept only the in-frame ones, dropping some. The data hold tens of thousands of clones, with 86% observed a single time. The material sequenced was peripheral blood. The origin of the receptors is a woman of 80 years or more with acute or convalescent COVID-19.

This clone was observed a single time. The chain combines TRBV7-3 with TRBJ1-3; tentative D call: TRBD1 (6 bases). Germline assignment: CDR1 SGHTA and CDR2 FQGTGA. Trimming removed 4 bases from V and 2 bases from J, with 15 bases in between. CDR3 length: 16 amino acids. Here the CDR3 DNA reads TGTGCCAGCAGCTCCTCTGGGGGGGGCACTGGAAACACCATATATTTT. Translation gives CASSSSGGGTGNTIYF.

V usage is TRBV6-5 and J usage is TRBJ1-4; D is perhaps TRBD1 (6 bases). The CDR3 covers 14 residues. From germline, CDR1 is MNHEY and CDR2 SVGAGI. Trimming took 4 bases from V and 5 from J, leaving 11 bases between them. The chain's CDR3 is CASSLTGRNEKLFF. As DNA, the CDR3 is TGTGCCAGCAGTTTGACAGGTCGAAATGAAAAACTGTTTTTT.

The chain joins TRBV5-1 to TRBJ2-1, with 10 bases lining up with TRBD2. The CDR3 sequence is 15 residues long. Germline V gene sequence: CDR1 SGHRS, CDR2 YFSETQ. The V and J ends lost 3 bases and 3 bases, in that order; junction bases with no gene match: 3. CDR3 in amino acids: CASSSLAGDYNEQFF. CDR3 in DNA: TGCGCCAGCAGCTCCCTAGCGGGGGACTACAATGAGCAGTTCTTC.

J is TRBJ1-6 and V is TRBV7-2; D possibly corresponds to TRBD1 (5 bases). The V and J ends lost 4 bases and 0 bases respectively, with 16 bases between them. This CDR3 region has 18 residues. Per the germline V gene, CDR1 is SGHTA and CDR2 is FQGNSA. CDR3 protein: CASSYPGEASSYNSPLHF. The CDR3 DNA follows: TGTGCCAGCAGCTACCCGGGGGAGGCGAGCTCCTATAATTCACCCCTCCACTTT.

This chain uses TRBV9 with TRBJ2-7; TRBD1 agrees at 12 bases. CDR1 is SGDLS and CDR2 is YYNGEE in the germline V gene. There are 15 residues in the CDR3. V dropped 4 bases and J dropped 5; count of bases not matched to a gene: 7. The CDR3 DNA is TGTGCCAGCAGCCCCTTCGGGACAGGGGGCGACGAGCAGTACTTC. Translating it yields CASSPFGTGGDEQYF.

J is TRBJ1-1 and V is TRBV9; 12 nucleotides agree with TRBD1. This CDR3 spans 16 amino acids. J was trimmed by 4 bases and V by 4 bases; bases with no gene match: 8. CDR1 and CDR2 from the germline V gene are SGDLS and YYNGEE. Here the CDR3 DNA reads TGTGCCAGCAGCCTGGGACAGGGGGCCCTTGGCACTGAAGCTTTCTTT. This codes for CASSLGQGALGTEAFF.

CDR3: CASTQGQTAVPEAFF. DNA of the CDR3: TGCGCCAGCACCCAGGGACAGACAGCTGTACCTGAAGCTTTCTTT. This chain links TRBV5-1 with TRBJ1-1; 7 nucleotides match TRBD1. Losses at the gene ends were 6 bases for V and 6 bases for J; bases not matched to a gene: 14. This CDR3 region has 15 residues. Germline V CDR1 and CDR2: SGHRS, YFSETQ.

The rearrangement uses TRBV30 and TRBJ1-1; D unresolved. Germline CDR1 and CDR2: GTSNPN and SVGIG (reference sequence). Trimming pared 0 bases from V and 1 base from J, leaving 15 bases between. The length of the CDR3 is 16 residues. DNA for the CDR3: TGTGCCTGGAGTGTAGTATTTGGCAGTTCGAACACTGAAGCTTTCTTT. Amino acid sequence: CAWSVVFGSSNTEAFF.

The chain employs TRBV6-5 and TRBJ2-7; D perhaps matches TRBD1 (7 bases). The CDR3 extends over 12 amino acids. The V gene's germline CDR1 is MNHEY and CDR2 SVGAGI. V was cut by 11 bases and J by 4 bases, with 15 bases left in between. The CDR3 region has the DNA TGTGCCGCGGGGACAGACCCGTACGAGCAGTACTTC. The encoded protein is CAAGTDPYEQYF.

The gene calls are TRBV4-1 and TRBJ2-1, with 8 bases that match TRBD2. This CDR3 has 16 residues. Looked up from germline, CDR1 is MGHRA and CDR2 is YSYEKL. The V and J ends lost 4 bases and 8 bases, in that order; junction bases with no gene match: 13. The CDR3 DNA follows: TGCGCCAGCAGCCCCCCCGCGCCGGGGGGGCCCGATGAGCAGTTCTTC. Amino acids: CASSPPAPGGPDEQFF.

CDR3 residues: CASSLTSQANNEQFF. The DNA for the CDR3 is TGTGCCAGCAGCTTAACTAGCCAAGCGAACAATGAGCAGTTCTTC. The rearrangement uses TRBV11-3 and TRBJ2-1, with D perhaps TRBD2 (6 bases). The CDR3 loop spans 15 amino acids. Looked up from germline, CDR1 is SGHNT and CDR2 is YENEEA. V lost 2 bases and J 5 bases, leaving 13 bases between the germline ends.

The chain carries TRBV19 and TRBJ1-1; D remains ambiguous. Trimming left V 11 bases short and J 1 base short, with 17 bases between. Germline CDR1 and CDR2: LNHDA and SQIVND (reference sequence). This CDR3 has 14 residues. In nucleotides, the CDR3 is TGTGCCTCGCACCGGCCAGGATGGAACACTGAAGCTTTCTTT. Amino acid sequence: CASHRPGWNTEAFF.

The chain recombines TRBV11-2 with TRBJ1-3; 7 nucleotides align to TRBD1. Germline V CDR1 and CDR2: SGHAT, FQNNGV. V trimming: 4 bases; J trimming: 2 bases; junction bases outside the gene matches: 2. The CDR3 length is 14 residues. The CDR3 loop is CASSYGQAGNTIYF. DNA for the CDR3: TGTGCCAGCAGCTATGGACAGGCTGGAAACACCATATATTTT.

The chain combines TRBV2 with TRBJ1-1; D call uncertain. The CDR3 covers 16 residues. The germline V gene encodes CDR1 SNHLY and CDR2 FYNNEI. V was clipped by 7 bases and J by 0 bases, with 18 bases between them. The CDR3 nucleotides are TGTGCCAGCATTTTTCGGCCCGGGAGGGTGAACACTGAAGCTTTCTTT. Its protein is CASIFRPGRVNTEAFF.

This clone is a singleton in its sample. V usage is TRBV19 and J usage is TRBJ1-4; 10 bases align to TRBD1. CDR1 is LNHDA and CDR2 is SQIVND in the germline V gene (reference sequence). This CDR3 contains 16 residues. J lost 8 bases, V lost 6 bases, and 12 bases had no gene match. The CDR3, as DNA: TGTGCCAGTAGACGAACCCGGGACAGGGGAAACGAAAAACTGTTTTTT. This gives the protein CASRRTRDRGNEKLFF.

The chain combines TRBV9 with TRBJ2-1, with 9 bases matching TRBD2. The germline V gene encodes CDR1 SGDLS and CDR2 YYNGEE. The CDR3 loop spans 16 amino acids. Unmatched junction bases numbered 12, after V lost 4 bases and J lost 7 bases. The CDR3 protein is CASSPLVAGGPNEQFF. The DNA for the CDR3 is TGTGCCAGCAGCCCCCTAGTGGCGGGGGGGCCTAATGAGCAGTTCTTC.

The CDR3 here is CASSLRVTGWDTQYF. Written as DNA, the CDR3 is TGTGCCAGCAGTTTGCGGGTGACAGGGTGGGATACGCAGTATTTT. This chain connects TRBV27 to TRBJ2-3, with 7 bases fitting TRBD1. J gave up 6 bases and V 3 bases, and 9 bases lay outside the gene matches. CDR1 and CDR2 from the germline V gene are MNHEY and SMNVEV (reference sequence). The CDR3 consists of 15 residues.

This chain uses TRBV6-6 with TRBJ1-5; tentative D call: TRBD1 (5 bases). The germline V gene has CDR1 MNHNY and CDR2 SVGAGI (reference sequence). The CDR3 is made up of 15 amino acids. Trimming stripped 0 bases from V and 7 bases from J, with 13 bases between. The CDR3 DNA reads TGTGCCAGCAGTTACTCGAGTGGGGCTTTGCAGCCCCAGCATTTT. It is translated as CASSYSSGALQPQHF.